This paragraph covers one T cell receptor beta chain sequence. Its antigen is not known. The entry originates in a study of a mutant IDH1 vaccine in newly diagnosed glioma. Study context: Week 35 was assigned to visit V12, and week 47 was assigned to visit V13.

Study-wide findings and caveats: Pseudoprogression looked unconnected to shifts in top peripheral T cell clonotypes.

The time point is: week 35, safety follow-up. Every vaccination contained 300 ug of the mutant IDH1 20-mer peptide and was paired with topical imiquimod. Germline values: CDR1 SGHVS, CDR2 FQNEAQ. Trimming shortened V by 5 bases and J by 5 bases, and 18 bases separated the two germline ends. The CDR3 sequence is 15 residues long. Profiling relied on immunoSEQ multiplex PCR, and the TCRdb table lists in-frame clones only, not all of them. This table has over 65,000 clones, more than 70% appearing once. The clonotype comes from a young man with glioma. Here the sequenced sample was PBMCs, taken from a glioma patient whose treatment included an IDH1 peptide vaccine. V usage is TRBV7-8 and J usage is TRBJ1-1; the D is unclear. The CDR3 DNA follows: TGTGCCAGCAGCCGCAACGGCCCGACGGAGACTGAAGCTTTCTTT. It codes for CASSRNGPTETEAFF.